These 19 T cell receptor beta chains came from one sample sequenced in a study of shared clonotypes between healthy human individuals. The method was immunoSEQ multiplex PCR; TCRdb's version includes in-frame clones alone and lacks a portion of them. Of a few million clones listed, about 92% were seen once; the top ten hold over 0.12%. The sequenced material came from naive CD4+ T cells sorted from blood. Subset of the sample: CD45RA+ positively selected. Source of these receptors: a man between 18 and 35 years old in good health.

This chain uses TRBV7-2 with TRBJ2-5; tentative D call: TRBD2 (5 bases). CDR1 is SGHTA and CDR2 is FQGNSA in the germline V gene. The germline V and J ends were trimmed by 5 bases and 3 bases, with 16 bases remaining between them. This CDR3 has 15 amino acids. CDR3 DNA sequence: TGTGCCAGCAGCGTACAGCCCTTCGGGGAAGAGACCCAGTACTTC. Translating it yields CASSVQPFGEETQYF. Looking up the rest from reference TRBV7-2 and TRBJ2-5 gives the full variable domain: GAGVSQSPSNKVTEKGKDVELRCDPISGHTALYWYRQSLGQGLEFLIYFQGNSAPDKSGLPSDRFSAERTGGSVSTLTIQRTQQEDSAVYLCASSVQPFGEETQYFGPGTRLLVL.

With regard to this clone: Other DNA variants within this sample encode the same CDR3. The chain is built from TRBV5-1 and TRBJ1-3; possible D gene TRBD1, 6 bases. Trimming pared 3 bases from V and 2 bases from J, leaving 12 bases between. The CDR3 consists of 15 residues. In germline, CDR1 is SGHRS, CDR2 YFSETQ. DNA of the CDR3: TGCGCCAGCAGCTGGGGGCGCGGGCCTGGAAACACCATATATTTT. This encodes CASSWGRGPGNTIYF.

V gene TRBV2 combines with J gene TRBJ2-3, with 8 bases matching TRBD2. CDR1 and CDR2 (germline): SNHLY, FYNNEI. The CDR3 consists of 17 residues. The V and J ends lost 6 bases and 0 bases, in that order; junction bases with no gene match: 11. The CDR3 sequence is CASSTSGGAISTDTQYF. The CDR3, as DNA: TGTGCCAGCAGCACCTCGGGGGGGGCTATTAGCACAGATACGCAGTATTTT.

V gene TRBV6-6 combines with J gene TRBJ1-2; 8 nucleotides line up with TRBD1. The CDR3 spans 16 residues. The germline V gene encodes CDR1 MNHNY and CDR2 SVGAGI (reference sequence). The junction had 12 bases not matched to a gene; V was cut back by 4 bases and J by 5 bases. CDR3 residues: CASSFLGQGAWYGYTF. The CDR3 nucleotides read TGTGCCAGCAGTTTCTTGGGGCAGGGGGCTTGGTATGGCTACACCTTC.

The chain couples TRBV5-5 to TRBJ2-7; no definite D call. Germline lookup yields CDR1 SGHKS and CDR2 YYEKEE (reference sequence). Deletions cut 1 base from V and 0 bases from J, with 11 bases between. The CDR3 loop spans 15 amino acids. DNA of the CDR3: TGTGCCAGCAGCTTGTCTATATTGGTCTCCTACGAGCAGTACTTC. As protein: CASSLSILVSYEQYF.

V usage is TRBV6-5 and J usage is TRBJ2-5, with D perhaps TRBD1 (6 bases). Germline CDR1 MNHEY, CDR2 SVGAGI. Trimming took 6 bases from V and 0 from J, leaving 14 bases between them. The CDR3 is 15 amino acids. This chain's CDR3 is CASRGYRENQETQYF. The DNA of the CDR3 is TGTGCCAGCAGGGGGTACAGGGAGAACCAAGAGACCCAGTACTTC.

The chain uses TRBV18 and TRBJ2-7; 8 bases match TRBD1. Per the germline V gene, CDR1 is KGHSH and CDR2 is LQKENI. The length of the CDR3 is 15 residues. V trimming: 3 bases; J trimming: 2 bases; junction bases outside the gene matches: 6. The CDR3 coding sequence is TGTGCCAGCTCACCGATAAAGGGACAGGCCTACGAGCAGTACTTC. Translated: CASSPIKGQAYEQYF.

This chain connects TRBV6-5 to TRBJ1-1; tentatively, D is TRBD1 (6 bases). The V and J ends lost 5 bases and 1 base respectively, with 11 bases between them. The germline V gene has CDR1 MNHEY and CDR2 SVGAGI. The CDR3 extends over 14 amino acids. The DNA for the CDR3 is TGTGCCAGCAGTACAGGACAGCAGAACACTGAAGCTTTCTTT. It encodes CASSTGQQNTEAFF.

The V call is TRBV6-6, the J call TRBJ1-4; a possible D gene is TRBD1 (5 bases). Trimming stripped 4 bases from V and 11 bases from J, with 20 bases between. The CDR3 length is 15 residues. Germline V gives CDR1 MNHNY, CDR2 SVGAGI (reference sequence). The CDR3 nucleotides are TGTGCCAGCAGTTTCCCAAGGGTACAGGCAGGGAAACTGTTTTTT. It specifies CASSFPRVQAGKLFF.

The chain joins TRBV5-1 to TRBJ1-2, with 7 bases matching TRBD1. The CDR3 has 18 amino acids. Germline loops: CDR1 SGHRS, CDR2 YFSETQ. V trimming: 5 bases; J trimming: 2 bases; junction bases outside the gene matches: 18. CDR3: CASSLFRDSSYQNYGYTF. CDR3 nucleotides: TGCGCCAGCAGTCTATTCCGGGACAGTTCCTACCAAAACTATGGCTACACCTTC.

The CDR3 region is CASSLAGTGLHGYTF. DNA for the CDR3: TGTGCCAGCAGCTTAGCTGGGACAGGGTTACATGGCTACACCTTC. V and J are TRBV7-9 and TRBJ1-2, with TRBD1 matching over 9 bases. The CDR3 is 15 amino acids. The J segment lost 6 bases and the V segment lost 0 bases, leaving 5 bases of the junction unmatched. Germline V lookup: CDR1 SEHNR, CDR2 FQNEAQ (reference sequence).

The rearrangement uses TRBV19 and TRBJ2-3, with 11 bases identical to TRBD2. The CDR3 contains 15 residues. Germline CDR1 is LNHDA and CDR2 is SQIVND (reference sequence). Trimming took 7 bases from V and 0 from J; bases not matched to a gene: 3. The CDR3 nucleotides read TGTGCCAGTACCACTAGCGGGGGTAGCACAGATACGCAGTATTTT. Translation: CASTTSGGSTDTQYF.

The chain links TRBV19 to TRBJ1-5; 8 bases are shared with TRBD1. CDR1 is LNHDA and CDR2 is SQIVND in the germline V gene (reference sequence). The CDR3 spans 16 residues. V shed 4 bases and J 6 bases; nucleotides not matched to a gene: 11. CDR3 sequence: CASSTGTGRMRQPQHF. The CDR3, as DNA: TGTGCCAGTAGTACCGGGACAGGACGTATGCGTCAGCCCCAGCATTTT. Supplemented by reference TRBV19 and TRBJ1-5, the full variable domain reads DGGITQSPKYLFRKEGQNVTLSCEQNLNHDAMYWYRQDPGQGLRLIYYSQIVNDFQKGDIAEGYSVSREKKESFPLTVTSAQKNPTAFYLCASSTGTGRMRQPQHFGDGTRLSIL.

The CDR3 DNA reads as TGTGCCTGCCCTCTGCGGGGGTCCTACAATGAGCAGTTCTTC. It specifies CACPLRGSYNEQFF. This rearrangement joins TRBV30 to TRBJ2-1, with TRBD2 matching over 7 bases. This CDR3 region has 14 residues. The germline CDR1 and CDR2 sequences are GTSNPN and SVGIG (reference sequence). V gave up 6 bases and J gave up 1 base; unmatched junction bases: 6.

J is TRBJ2-7 and V is TRBV6-1; no clear D gene. The germline V gene encodes CDR1 MNHNS and CDR2 SASEGT. This CDR3 has 14 residues. V lost 7 bases and J 2 bases, leaving 15 bases between the germline ends. The DNA for the CDR3 is TGTGCCAGCAAGTGGTCACCCGATACCTACGAGCAGTACTTC. Protein sequence: CASKWSPDTYEQYF.

The V call is TRBV6-5, the J call TRBJ1-3; possible D gene TRBD1, 5 bases. V was clipped by 6 bases and J by 4 bases, with 10 bases between them. This CDR3 is 13 amino acids long. CDR1 is MNHEY, CDR2 SVGAGI, per germline. The chain's CDR3 is CASRGTHGNTIYF. CDR3 coding DNA: TGTGCCAGCAGGGGGACTCACGGAAACACCATATATTTT.

The J gene is TRBJ2-3, the V gene TRBV6-1, with D unresolved. Trimming left V 7 bases short and J 4 bases short, with 12 bases between. Germline assignment: CDR1 MNHNS and CDR2 SASEGT. The CDR3 totals 13 residues. As DNA, the CDR3 is TGTGCCAGCAAAGTTCCCCCGGCAGATACGCAGTATTTT. Translated, it gives CASKVPPADTQYF.

The genes are TRBV21-1 and TRBJ1-1. TRBV21-1 is shown as a pseudogene. This CDR3 is 12 amino acids long. The CDR3 region has the DNA TGTGCCAGCAGCAAAGTAACACGGGTAGCTTTCTTT. Amino acids: CASSKVTRVAFF.

This rearrangement joins TRBV30 to TRBJ2-1, with a weak D call TRBD1 (5 bases). Trimming removed 4 bases at V and 4 bases at J, with 8 bases between. The length of the CDR3 is 12 residues. CDR1 and CDR2 (germline): GTSNPN, SVGIG (reference sequence). CDR3 nucleotides: TGTGCCTGGACCCGACAGTACAATGAGCAGTTCTTC. This translates into CAWTRQYNEQFF.